The rows below give T cell receptor beta chains drawn from one sample of a study of blood T cell repertoires in COVID-19. Sequenced by immunoSEQ multiplex PCR; TCRdb stores in-frame clones only, minus some. The table lists about 210,000 clones, 89% of them singletons. Sequencing was done on a sample of peripheral blood. The source is a woman aged 40-49 years with acute or convalescent COVID-19. CDR3s include the opening cysteine and the closing phenylalanine or tryptophan. D genes are given only for firm matches. Part of the rows lack a size; the others show once, few, many or a class for expanded clones.

d_gene: -; v_gene: TRBV19; j_gene: TRBJ1-1; abundance: -; CDR3aa: CASSTLQGSEAFF; CDR3nt: TGTGCCAGTAGTACCTTACAGGGCTCTGAAGCTTTCTTT
d_gene: TRBD1; v_gene: TRBV13; j_gene: TRBJ1-1; abundance: -; CDR3aa: CASSPTGTGGTEAFF; CDR3nt: TGTGCCAGCAGCCCCACCGGGACAGGGGGCACTGAAGCTTTCTTT
d_gene: TRBD1; v_gene: TRBV7-9; j_gene: TRBJ1-6; abundance: -; CDR3aa: CASSATGADNSPLHF; CDR3nt: TGTGCCAGCAGCGCGACAGGGGCGGATAATTCACCCCTCCACTTT
d_gene: TRBD1; v_gene: TRBV7-2; j_gene: TRBJ1-1; abundance: -; CDR3aa: CASGSSGGWTEAFF; CDR3nt: TGTGCCAGCGGTTCCTCAGGGGGTTGGACTGAAGCTTTCTTT
d_gene: -; v_gene: TRBV5-4; j_gene: TRBJ1-1; abundance: -; CDR3aa: CASSSNRVTEAFF; CDR3nt: TGTGCCAGCAGCTCCAACAGGGTTACTGAAGCTTTCTTT
d_gene: TRBD2; v_gene: TRBV6-5; j_gene: TRBJ2-3; abundance: few; CDR3aa: CATRTSGGRTDTQYF; CDR3nt: TGTGCCACACGGACTAGCGGGGGGCGCACAGATACGCAGTATTTT
d_gene: -; v_gene: TRBV9; j_gene: TRBJ1-1; abundance: once; CDR3aa: CASSGVTEAFF; CDR3nt: TGTGCCAGCAGCGGAGTGACTGAAGCTTTCTTT
d_gene: TRBD1; v_gene: TRBV5-5; j_gene: TRBJ1-1; abundance: -; CDR3aa: CASSPNTGGSTEAFF; CDR3nt: TGTGCCAGCAGTCCAAATACAGGGGGCAGTACTGAAGCTTTCTTT
d_gene: TRBD1; v_gene: TRBV2; j_gene: TRBJ1-2; abundance: -; CDR3aa: CARIRNWDRVNYGYTF; CDR3nt: TGTGCCAGGATTCGTAACTGGGACAGGGTTAACTATGGCTACACCTTC
d_gene: -; v_gene: TRBV14; j_gene: TRBJ1-1; abundance: -; CDR3aa: CASHLGGEAFF; CDR3nt: TGTGCCAGCCACCTAGGTGGGGAGGCTTTCTTT
d_gene: -; v_gene: TRBV7-9; j_gene: TRBJ2-2; abundance: -; CDR3aa: CASTKSGGPDTGELFF; CDR3nt: TGTGCCAGCACCAAATCCGGGGGGCCGGACACCGGGGAGCTGTTTTTT
d_gene: TRBD1; v_gene: TRBV7-2; j_gene: TRBJ1-2; abundance: once; CDR3aa: CASSLQSGQGAGGYTF; CDR3nt: TGTGCCAGCAGCCTACAATCCGGACAGGGGGCCGGGGGCTACACCTTC
d_gene: -; v_gene: TRBV5-1; j_gene: TRBJ2-5; abundance: -; CDR3aa: CASSWAGSKQYQETQYF; CDR3nt: TGCGCCAGCAGCTGGGCTGGGTCGAAGCAGTACCAAGAGACCCAGTACTTC
d_gene: -; v_gene: TRBV6-1; j_gene: TRBJ1-6; abundance: many; CDR3aa: CASSEWGRERSYNSPLHF; CDR3nt: TGTGCCAGCAGTGAATGGGGGCGGGAGAGGTCGTATAATTCACCCCTCCACTTT
d_gene: -; v_gene: TRBV9; j_gene: TRBJ2-6; abundance: once; CDR3aa: CASSVGRSSGANVLTF; CDR3nt: TGTGCCAGCAGCGTAGGGCGGAGCTCTGGGGCCAACGTCCTGACTTTC
d_gene: -; v_gene: TRBV24-1; j_gene: TRBJ2-1; abundance: -; CDR3aa: CATREDTYNEQFF; CDR3nt: TGTGCCACGAGGGAGGATACTTACAATGAGCAGTTCTTC
d_gene: -; v_gene: TRBV5-1; j_gene: TRBJ2-3; abundance: -; CDR3aa: CASSLAEPTSTDTQYF; CDR3nt: TGCGCCAGCAGCTTGGCCGAGCCCACCAGCACAGATACGCAGTATTTT
d_gene: -; v_gene: TRBV19; j_gene: TRBJ1-2; abundance: -; CDR3aa: CASSTPDKGPYGYTF; CDR3nt: TGTGCCAGTAGTACCCCCGACAAAGGCCCCTATGGCTACACCTTC